This entry lists 27 T cell receptor beta chains sequenced from one sample in a study of CD8+ T cells in alopecia areata. Sequencing templates came from extracted RNA that was reverse transcribed into cDNA. The method was immunoSEQ multiplex PCR; TCRdb's version includes in-frame clones alone and lacks a portion of them. Altogether about 120,000 clones were found in the sample, and no singletons occur. The sample consisted of lesional skin. The source of these receptors is a C3H/HeJ mouse with alopecia areata. This line is of MHC haplotype H2-k.

This clone was seen more than once but under ten times. Gene names are the mouse ones. The CDR3 goes on 4 residues after the read ends, and that part is filled in from the germline J gene. V usage is TRBV13-3 and J usage is TRBJ1-2, with TRBD1 as a possible D gene (6 bases). With 0 bases removed from V and 4 bases from J, the gap between germline ends came to 13 bases. The CDR3 covers 15 residues. In germline, CDR1 is NNHDY, CDR2 SYVADS. The CDR3 loop is CASSDGGGAGSDYTF. The part of the CDR3 DNA that was read is TGTGCCAGCAGTGATGGGGGGGGCGCCGGCTCC.

This clone was seen only a few times. The genes and germline here are from mouse. The read halts 4 residues ahead of the CDR3 end, with the missing end drawn from the germline J gene. V usage is TRBV19 and J usage is TRBJ2-1, with 7 positions matching TRBD1. Germline V CDR1 and CDR2: FNHDT, SITEND (reference sequence). The CDR3 extends over 11 amino acids. CDR3 region: CASTGRAEQFF. CDR3 DNA (partial): TGTGCCTCGACAGGGCGGGCT.

There are many counts of this clone. The gene names given are mouse names. The read falls 4 residues short of the CDR3 end, and the missing part is taken from the germline J gene. This chain connects TRBV5 to TRBJ1-2; TRBD1 agrees at 10 bases. This CDR3 is built from 15 residues. The ends lost 3 bases at V and 3 bases at J; junction bases unmatched: 4. In germline, CDR1 is LGHNA, CDR2 YNLKQL (reference sequence). This CDR3 is CASSHPGQGHSDYTF. CDR3 DNA, as far as it was read: TGTGCCAGCAGCCACCCGGGACAGGGGCACTCC.

The table lists this clone with a few counts. Any gene name here is a mouse gene name. Read sequence stops 4 residues before the CDR3 end, and the germline J gene provides the missing end. The rearrangement joins TRBV14 to TRBJ2-5; D ambiguous. Germline CDR1 SGHDT, CDR2 FRDEAV. V was cut by 5 bases and J by 0 bases, with 7 bases left in between. The CDR3 covers 13 residues. CDR3 in amino acids: CASRTINQDTQYF. Incomplete CDR3 DNA: TGTGCCAGCAGGACAATTAACCAAGAC.

In the case of this clone: The genes are named according to mouse. CDR3 sequence reads: CASSDASPRTGEAEQFF. CDR3 DNA (partial): TGTGCCAGCAGTGATGCATCACCCCGGACTGGGGAGGCT. J is TRBJ2-1 and V is TRBV13-3; 9 bases are shared with TRBD2. The CDR3 end lies 4 residues beyond the end of the read and is filled in from the germline J gene. The V gene's germline CDR1 is NNHDY and CDR2 SYVADS. This CDR3 region has 17 residues.

This clone was seen a handful of times. Gene and germline names: mouse. The DNA ends 4 residues before the CDR3 does, and the rest of the CDR3 is filled in from the germline J gene. The V and J genes are TRBV16 and TRBJ2-7, with 8 bases identical to TRBD2. V lost 0 bases, J lost 2 bases, and 9 bases stayed unmatched. This CDR3 comprises 17 residues. Germline V lookup: CDR1 SGHSA, CDR2 FRNQAP. The sequenced CDR3 bases are TGTGCAAGCAGCTTAGATAGACTGGGGACTCTCCCCTAT. As protein: CASSLDRLGTLPY. The whole CDR3 reads CASSLDRLGTLPYEQYF.

A word on this clone: All gene names here are mouse names. The read falls 4 residues short of the CDR3 end, and the missing part is taken from the germline J gene. This chain uses TRBV13-3 with TRBJ2-5, with 12 bases matching TRBD2. This CDR3 has 16 residues. V shed 3 bases and J 2 bases; nucleotides not matched to a gene: 4. Germline V lookup: CDR1 NNHDY, CDR2 SYVADS. Incomplete CDR3 DNA: TGTGCCAGCAGTGGCCGGGACTGGGGGGTCCAAGAC. It yields the protein CASSGRDWGVQD. From start to end, the CDR3 is CASSGRDWGVQDTQYF. Full variable domain (rest looked up from reference TRBV13-3 and TRBJ2-5): EAAVTQSPRSKVAVTGGKVTLSCHQTNNHDYMYWYRQDTGHGLRLIHYSYVADSTEKGDIPDGYKASRPSQENFSLILELASLSQTAVYFCASSGRDWGVQDTQYFGPGTRLLVL.

About this clone itself: The genes are named according to mouse. The read gets to within 4 residues of the CDR3 end, and the germline J gene fills in the rest. The V gene is TRBV19, the J gene TRBJ2-4; 7 nucleotides align to TRBD2. Germline CDR1 and CDR2: FNHDT and SITEND (reference sequence). The CDR3 extends over 14 amino acids. The CDR3 DNA, read in part, is TGTGCCAGCAGTATAGATGGGGGGTTGAAC. It yields the protein CASSIDGGLN. The entire CDR3 sequence reads CASSIDGGLNTLYF. Using reference TRBV19 and TRBJ2-4 for the parts outside the CDR3, the full variable domain is GGIITQTPKFLIGQEGQKLTLKCQQNFNHDTMYWYRQDSGKGLRLIYYSITENDLQKGDLSEGYDASREKKSSFSLTVTSAQKNEMAVFLCASSIDGGLNTLYFGAGTRLSVL.

The sample holds a few counts of this clone. Any gene name here is a mouse gene name. Read coverage stops 4 residues before the CDR3 terminus; the germline J gene supplies the remainder. V gene TRBV13-3 combines with J gene TRBJ2-7, with 9 bases matching TRBD1. The CDR3 is 14 amino acids. Germline assignment: CDR1 NNHDY and CDR2 SYVADS. This chain's CDR3 is CASSERDRVDEQYF. The sequenced part of the CDR3 DNA is TGTGCCAGCAGTGAGCGGGACAGGGTCGAT.

This clone has just a few counts. Each gene name is a mouse one. The read comes to an end 4 residues before the CDR3 does, leaving the germline J gene to fill in the end. The sample contains more than one DNA sequence encoding this CDR3. This chain joins TRBV17 and TRBJ2-1, with a possible D match to TRBD2 (7 bases). V lost 3 bases and J lost 1, with 10 bases in between. CDR1 MNHDT and CDR2 YYDKIL come from the germline V gene. The length of the CDR3 is 15 residues. This CDR3 reads CASSRGGANYAEQFF. CDR3 bases read: TGTGCTAGCAGTAGGGGGGGCGCGAACTATGCT. Complete variable domain (other parts from reference TRBV17 and TRBJ2-1): DTTVKQNPRYKLARVGKPVNLICSQTMNHDTMYWYQKKPNQAPKLLLFYYDKILNREADTFEKFQSSRPNNSFCSLYIGSAGLEYSAMYLCASSRGGANYAEQFFGPGTRLTVL.

A few counts support this clone. The junction shows a germline mismatch at one end, possibly a read error. Gene names follow the mouse nomenclature. The read terminates 4 residues before the CDR3 end, so the remaining end is supplied by the germline J gene. The chain has TRBV1 and TRBJ1-4, with D hard to call. Germline CDR1 and CDR2: NSQYPW and LRSPGD (reference sequence). CDR3 length: 16 residues. CDR3 bases read: TGCCCCTGCAGTGCAGATCGTGGGGTTTTCAACGAA. Its protein product is CPCSADRGVFNE. The entire CDR3 sequence reads CPCSADRGVFNERLFF.

A few counts support this clone. Genes and germline come from the mouse. The observed sequence ends 4 residues before the CDR3 terminus, with the missing tail filled in from the germline J gene. V is TRBV13-3 and J is TRBJ2-7, with 7 bases that match TRBD1. The CDR3 covers 13 residues. Looked up from germline, CDR1 is NNHDY and CDR2 is SYVADS. The CDR3 is CASSRQGEYEQYF. Partial CDR3 DNA: TGTGCCAGCAGTCGACAGGGTGAGTAT.

Concerning this clone: Gene names refer to mouse genes. The read halts 4 residues ahead of the CDR3 end, with the missing end drawn from the germline J gene. The chain recombines TRBV13-3 with TRBJ2-5; 14 bases are a match to TRBD2. V dropped 5 bases and J dropped 1; count of bases not matched to a gene: 9. CDR1 and CDR2 from the germline V gene are NNHDY and SYVADS. The CDR3 runs to 18 residues. Partial CDR3 DNA: TGTGCCAGCAGCGCTCCGGGACTGGGGGGGCGCGACCAAGAC. It translates to CASSAPGLGGRDQD. The CDR3 in its entirety is CASSAPGLGGRDQDTQYF.

In regard to this clone: Germline and genes: mouse. The read ends 4 residues shy of where the CDR3 ends; the end is completed using the germline J gene. The gene calls are TRBV1 and TRBJ2-1, with D perhaps matching TRBD2 (5 bases). Trimming shortened V by 0 bases and J by 3 bases, and 9 bases separated the two germline ends. CDR1 is NSQYPW, CDR2 LRSPGD, per germline (reference sequence). The CDR3 runs to 15 residues. CDR3 bases read: TGCACCTGCAGTGCAGATTCTGGGAGCTATGCT. It yields the protein CTCSADSGSYA. The entire CDR3 protein is CTCSADSGSYAEQFF.

On this clone itself: Germline and genes: mouse. The read is 4 residues too short to cover the CDR3 end, so that end is filled in from the germline J gene. V and J are TRBV13-3 and TRBJ2-7, with D tentatively TRBD2 (7 bases). The germline V gene encodes CDR1 NNHDY and CDR2 SYVADS. The CDR3 has 13 residues. CDR3 residues: CASALGALYEQYF. The sequenced CDR3 bases are TGTGCCAGCGCCCTGGGGGCCCTTTAT.

There are a few counts of this clone. All gene names here are mouse names. The CDR3 end is not reached by the read, which stops 4 residues before it; the germline J gene fills it in. The V and J genes are TRBV17 and TRBJ2-2; 10 bases fit TRBD2. V dropped 3 bases and J dropped 5; count of bases not matched to a gene: 6. The CDR3 spans 16 residues. Germline V gene sequence: CDR1 MNHDT, CDR2 YYDKIL. The covered CDR3 bases are TGTGCTAGCAGTAGTCTGGGGGGGCGTGGGACCGGG. It encodes CASSSLGGRGTG. The full CDR3 protein reads CASSSLGGRGTGQLYF.

This clone was counted only a few times. Gene names and germline match the mouse. The CDR3 end lies 4 residues beyond the end of the read and is filled in from the germline J gene. J is TRBJ2-3 and V is TRBV13-1, with D maybe TRBD2 (5 bases). Trimming removed 1 base at V and 1 base at J, with 7 bases between. CDR3 length: 14 amino acids. Per the germline V gene, CDR1 is NSHNY and CDR2 is SYGAGN. The sequenced part of the CDR3 DNA is TGTGCCAGCAGTGATATTGGGGGTGCAGAA. It translates to CASSDIGGAE. The full CDR3 protein is CASSDIGGAETLYF.

In this sample, this clone turned up a few times. Each gene name is a mouse one. Sequencing ends 4 residues short of the CDR3 end; the germline J gene provides the rest. The rearrangement joins TRBV13-3 to TRBJ1-4; 11 bases map to TRBD1. Germline-derived CDR1 and CDR2 are NNHDY and SYVADS. The CDR3 length is 17 residues. Losses at the gene ends were 0 bases for V and 3 bases for J; bases not matched to a gene: 4. CDR3 sequence: CASSDAGDRGTNERLFF. The sequenced part of the CDR3 DNA is TGTGCCAGCAGTGATGCCGGGGACAGGGGGACCAACGAA.

This clone was seen a handful of times. Gene labels here are mouse ones. The read halts 4 residues ahead of the CDR3 end, with the missing end drawn from the germline J gene. The chain links TRBV1 to TRBJ2-4; D unresolved. The CDR3 runs to 13 residues. Per germline, CDR1 NSQYPW and CDR2 LRSPGD (reference sequence). The sequenced part of the CDR3 DNA is TGCACCTGCAGTGCTGGTATTCGAAAC. It is translated as CTCSAGIRN. The CDR3, in full, reads CTCSAGIRNTLYF.

This clone was seen more than once but under ten times. The genes are named according to mouse. The observed sequence ends 4 residues before the CDR3 terminus, with the missing tail filled in from the germline J gene. The V gene is TRBV16, the J gene TRBJ2-1, with TRBD1 matching over 7 bases. This CDR3 comprises 15 residues. Unmatched junction bases numbered 6, after V lost 3 bases and J lost 4 bases. The germline gives CDR1 SGHSA, CDR2 FRNQAP. The CDR3 loop reads CASSFRDSIYAEQFF. The sequenced CDR3 bases are TGTGCAAGCAGCTTCCGGGACAGCATTTATGCT.

For this clone: Gene names follow the mouse nomenclature. The read halts 4 residues ahead of the CDR3 end, with the missing end drawn from the germline J gene. The chain carries TRBV1 and TRBJ1-1, with TRBD1 as a possible D gene (6 bases). Trimming pared 2 bases from V and 4 bases from J, leaving 17 bases between. CDR1 NSQYPW and CDR2 LRSPGD come from the germline V gene (reference sequence). The CDR3 has 16 amino acids. The CDR3 DNA, read in part, is TGCACCTGCAGTGCAAGGCAGGGGAAGGGAGGCACA. Translated: CTCSARQGKGGT. The entire CDR3 reads CTCSARQGKGGTEVFF.

As concerns this clone: Mouse germline and gene names are used. The DNA ends 4 residues before the CDR3 does, and the rest of the CDR3 is filled in from the germline J gene. The chain is built from TRBV19 and TRBJ2-2, with TRBD2 matching 7 bases. CDR1 is FNHDT and CDR2 is SITEND in the germline V gene (reference sequence). The CDR3 has 12 residues. CDR3 protein: CASSPGLGQLYF. CDR3 bases read: TGTGCCAGCAGCCCGGGACTGGGG.

Regarding this clone: Any gene name here is a mouse gene name. The CDR3 loop is CASSPRAPNERLFF. Partial CDR3 DNA: TGTGCCAGCAGTCCCAGGGCACCCAACGAA. The rearrangement links TRBV13-3 to TRBJ1-4; possible D gene TRBD1, 5 bases. The read falls 4 residues short of the CDR3 end, and the missing part is taken from the germline J gene. The germline CDR1 and CDR2 sequences are NNHDY and SYVADS. The V end lost 4 bases, the J end lost 3 bases, and 10 bases lay between the germline ends. The CDR3 consists of 14 residues.

A remark on this clone: The listed TCRdb protein conflicts with the DNA translation at residue 12, and the protein shown is translated directly from the DNA. The listed genes are named as in mouse. The read finishes 3 residues shy of the CDR3 end, and the germline J gene is used to complete it. The gene calls are TRBV13-1 and TRBJ1-3, with TRBD1 matching 7 bases. J gave up 2 bases and V 0 bases, and 2 bases lay outside the gene matches. CDR3 length: 15 amino acids. Germline V gene data show CDR1 as NSHNY and CDR2 as SYGAGN. The CDR3 bases that were read are TGTGCCAGCAGTGATGCAGACAGGGCTGGAAATACG. It encodes CASSDADRAGNT. The complete CDR3 reads CASSDADRAGNTLYF.

A note on this clone: Any gene name here is a mouse gene name. The CDR3 DNA, read in part, is TGTGCCAGCAGTTCCCGGACAGGGGGAAACACA. This codes for CASSSRTGGNT. Given in full, the CDR3 is CASSSRTGGNTEVFF. V and J are TRBV13-3 and TRBJ1-1; 10 nucleotides agree with TRBD1. The read halts 4 residues ahead of the CDR3 end, with the missing end drawn from the germline J gene. CDR3 length: 15 amino acids. Trimming took 4 bases from V and 1 from J; bases not matched to a gene: 4. Per the germline V gene, CDR1 is NNHDY and CDR2 is SYVADS.

For this clone: Gene names follow the mouse nomenclature. The read ends 4 residues early relative to the CDR3; the germline J gene fills the gap. The chain couples TRBV19 to TRBJ2-2; 9 nucleotides match TRBD1. Trimming took 2 bases from V and 3 from J; bases not matched to a gene: 5. The CDR3 extends over 16 amino acids. Per the germline V gene, CDR1 is FNHDT and CDR2 is SITEND (reference sequence). The sequenced CDR3 bases are TGTGCCAGCAGTATCGGGGACAGGGAGGACACCGGG. Its translation is CASSIGDREDTG. The CDR3 in full is CASSIGDREDTGQLYF.

The sample holds a few counts of this clone. The gene names here belong to mouse. The DNA ends 4 residues before the CDR3 does, and the rest of the CDR3 is filled in from the germline J gene. The gene calls are TRBV13-3 and TRBJ2-7, with D possibly being TRBD1 (5 bases). The CDR3 is 13 residues long. Germline loops: CDR1 NNHDY, CDR2 SYVADS. Deletions cut 5 bases from V and 3 bases from J, with 12 bases between. CDR3 sequence reads: CASRHQGGYEQYF. Partial CDR3 DNA: TGTGCCAGCAGACACCAGGGTGGCTAT.